This T cell receptor beta chain stems from a study of vaccination and CD4 T cells after COVID-19. Study in general: Samples taken post-COVID came a median approximately 100 days after diagnosis, ranging from 35 to 161. Study-level points and caveats: A comparatively limited set of convalescent patients was examined, with no early post-infection timepoints.

A remark on this clonotype: The antigen is undetermined. Relative to the germline gene, one junction end is altered; a read error may explain this.

This sample's treatment: approximately nine-day PBMC culture with coronavirus spike peptide pools or control peptides (ViraFEST assay). Harvesting of the unexposed donor's CD4+ T cells predated the COVID-19 pandemic (2011-2018). With the Oncomine TCR Beta short-read assay, DNA from cultured CD4+ T cells was sequenced. From cultured CD4+ T cells, genomic DNA was extracted. TCRdb recomputed calls from the PCR reads with MiXCR, one row per CDR3 protein. The table has about 6,900 distinct CDR3 sequences, roughly 31% seen once. This clonotype was obtained from a human donor in good health. The specimen sequenced was CD4+ T cells from blood, cultured in vitro.

The CDR3 loop reads CASSLGGNNSPLHF. In DNA, the CDR3 is TGTGCCAGCAGTTTAGGGGGAAATAACTCACCCCTCCACTTT. The rearrangement links TRBV2 to TRBJ1-6, with a tentative D call TRBD1 (6 bases). CDR3 length: 14 residues. The germline V gene encodes CDR1 SNHLY and CDR2 FYNNEI.